This entry lists 24 T cell receptor beta chains sequenced from one sample in a study of blood T cell repertoires in COVID-19. Method: immunoSEQ multiplex PCR; TCRdb's copy keeps in-frame clones and lacks some. The data show about 160,000 clones, around 92% seen once. Sequences were obtained from peripheral blood. The source of these receptors is a man aged 55 to 70 with acute or convalescent COVID-19.

CDR3 protein: CAWSDEGQPSSTF. As DNA, the CDR3 is TGTGCCTGGAGTGATGAGGGACAACCGTCGTCCACCTTC. The rearrangement joins TRBV30 to TRBJ1-2, with D tentatively TRBD1 (6 bases). Trimming stripped 1 base from V and 13 bases from J, with 19 bases between. The CDR3 consists of 13 residues. Per germline, CDR1 GTSNPN and CDR2 SVGIG (reference sequence).

The chain carries TRBV4-3 and TRBJ2-1, with a weak D call TRBD2 (5 bases). V lost 0 bases and J 10 bases, leaving 19 bases between the germline ends. This CDR3 comprises 16 residues. CDR1 is LGHNA, CDR2 YSLEER, per germline. The chain's CDR3 is CASSQEAPSPNEEQFF. In DNA form, the CDR3 reads TGCGCCAGCAGCCAAGAAGCCCCTAGCCCTAACGAGGAGCAGTTCTTC.

The J gene is TRBJ1-3, the V gene TRBV4-2; D may be TRBD1 (5 bases). The CDR3 runs to 16 residues. The germline V gene encodes CDR1 LGHNA and CDR2 YNFKEQ. The ends were cut back, 3 bases at V and 0 bases at J, with 12 bases in the middle. CDR3 loop: CASSQTHGHSGNTIYF. In DNA, the CDR3 is TGTGCCAGCAGCCAGACCCACGGACACTCTGGAAACACCATATATTTT.

This clone was picked up a small number of times. This chain joins TRBV7-9 and TRBJ1-2, with 9 bases identical to TRBD1. After removal of 1 base from V and 5 bases from J, the junction contained 11 bases not matched to a gene. CDR3 length: 17 residues. Germline V gene data show CDR1 as SEHNR and CDR2 as FQNEAQ (reference sequence). CDR3 nucleotides: TGTGCCAGCAGCTTAGAGAGACCGGGACAGGGTTTTTATGGCTACACCTTC. Translation gives CASSLERPGQGFYGYTF.

Regarding this clone: A read error may account for a junction end that differs from germline. This chain joins TRBV6-2 or TRBV6-3 and TRBJ2-3; D possibly corresponds to TRBD2 (6 bases). Per germline, CDR1 MNHEY and CDR2 SVGEGT. The CDR3 loop spans 17 amino acids. DNA of the CDR3: TGTGCCAGCAGTTACTCCTTAATGCGGGGAACCACAGATGCGCAGTATTTT. Its translation is CASSYSLMRGTTDAQYF.

V usage is TRBV3-1 (or the pseudogene TRBV3-2) and J usage is TRBJ1-2, with 11 bases identical to TRBD1. Germline V gene lookup returns CDR1 LGHDT and CDR2 YNNKEL (reference sequence). V was clipped by 7 bases and J by 5 bases; unmatched bases: 6. The CDR3 has 14 residues. The CDR3 loop reads CASTRDRGGYGYTF. In nucleotides, the CDR3 is TGTGCCAGCACCCGGGACAGGGGGGGGTATGGCTACACCTTC.

The gene calls are TRBV7-2 and TRBJ1-1; D possibly corresponds to TRBD1 (5 bases). V was trimmed by 2 bases and J by 5 bases, leaving 15 bases between them. Germline CDR1 and CDR2: SGHTA and FQGNSA. This CDR3 spans 15 amino acids. Written as DNA, the CDR3 is TGTGCCAGCAGCTTAAGTGGAGGGGCGCAAACTGAAGCTTTCTTT. Protein product: CASSLSGGAQTEAFF.

The rearrangement joins TRBV25-1 to TRBJ1-6, with D hard to call. With 4 bases removed from V and 7 bases from J, the gap between germline ends came to 14 bases. The CDR3 has 15 amino acids. Looked up from germline, CDR1 is MGHDK and CDR2 is SYGVNS. The CDR3: CASSAPGLQNSPLHF. In nucleotides, the CDR3 is TGTGCCAGCAGTGCCCCCGGACTGCAGAATTCACCCCTCCACTTT.

The V and J genes are TRBV2 and TRBJ2-7; 8 bases are shared with TRBD2. Germline-derived CDR1 and CDR2 are SNHLY and FYNNEI. The CDR3 is 12 amino acids. V lost 4 bases and J lost 7; bases outside the gene matches: 3. Written as DNA, the CDR3 is TGTGCCAGCAGTGTGGCTAGCGGGGAGCAGTACTTC. Its protein is CASSVASGEQYF.

The chain recombines TRBV6-5 with TRBJ2-7, with D possibly being TRBD2 (7 bases). Germline V gene data show CDR1 as MNHEY and CDR2 as SVGAGI. The CDR3 has 12 residues. Deletions cut 11 bases from V and 5 bases from J, with 16 bases between. Written as DNA, the CDR3 is TGTGCCCTGGGGGGGCCTTCCGACGAGCAGTACTTC. It codes for CALGGPSDEQYF.

The chain is built from TRBV12-3 or TRBV12-4 and TRBJ1-5, with 9 bases fitting TRBD1. This CDR3 has 13 amino acids. The J segment lost 9 bases and the V segment lost 6 bases, leaving 6 bases of the junction unmatched. The CDR3 loop reads CASSQGQGRPQHF. In DNA form, the CDR3 reads TGTGCCAGCAGCCAGGGACAGGGAAGGCCCCAGCATTTT.

The gene calls are TRBV10-2 and TRBJ1-6, with 9 positions matching TRBD1. The J segment lost 7 bases and the V segment lost 4 bases, leaving 5 bases of the junction unmatched. CDR3 size: 15 residues. Germline V gene data show CDR1 as WSHSY and CDR2 as SAAADI. In DNA form, the CDR3 reads TGCGCCAGCAGTGCCCGGGACAGGGCAAATTCACCCCTCCACTTT. As protein: CASSARDRANSPLHF.

The rearrangement links TRBV7-8 to TRBJ1-3; maybe TRBD1 (5 bases). V shed 4 bases and J shed 5 bases, with 12 bases lying between them. Germline assignment: CDR1 SGHVS and CDR2 FQNEAQ. The CDR3 loop spans 14 amino acids. Here the CDR3 reads CASSYGGGRNTIYF. CDR3 in DNA: TGTGCCAGCAGCTACGGGGGGGGTCGAAACACCATATATTTT. The variable domain in full, completed from reference TRBV7-8 and TRBJ1-3, reads GAGVSQSPRYKVAKRGQDVALRCDPISGHVSLFWYQQALGQGPEFLTYFQNEAQLDKSGLPSDRFFAERPEGSVSTLKIQRTQQEDSAVYLCASSYGGGRNTIYFGEGSWLTVV.

The rearrangement links TRBV5-4 to TRBJ2-7; 8 bases line up with TRBD2. The CDR3 covers 15 residues. Looked up from germline, CDR1 is SGHNT and CDR2 is YYREEE (reference sequence). V was pared by 0 bases and J by 3 bases, with 5 bases of the junction left unmatched. CDR3 sequence reads: CASSLEAGGRYEQYF. The DNA for the CDR3 is TGTGCCAGCAGCTTGGAGGCGGGGGGCCGCTACGAGCAGTACTTC. The full variable domain, rest sourced from reference TRBV5-4 and TRBJ2-7, is ETGVTQSPTHLIKTRGQQVTLRCSSQSGHNTVSWYQQALGQGPQFIFQYYREEENGRGNFPPRFSGLQFPNYSSELNVNALELDDSALYLCASSLEAGGRYEQYFGPGTRLTVT.

The chain is built from TRBV30 and TRBJ1-6; TRBD1 is a possible D gene (6 bases). The CDR3 extends over 13 amino acids. The germline gives CDR1 GTSNPN, CDR2 SVGIG (reference sequence). Trimming left V 7 bases short and J 10 bases short, with 17 bases between. The CDR3 loop is CASPGEGGSPLHF. The CDR3 nucleotides are TGTGCCTCCCCGGGTGAAGGGGGATCACCCCTCCACTTT.

V is TRBV7-9 and J is TRBJ2-1; D perhaps matches TRBD1 (5 bases). V was cut by 1 base and J by 7 bases, with 11 bases left in between. The length of the CDR3 is 14 residues. CDR1 and CDR2 from the germline V gene are SEHNR and FQNEAQ (reference sequence). CDR3 bases: TGTGCCAGCAGCTTAGGACAGAATAGTAATGAGCAGTTCTTC. Its protein product is CASSLGQNSNEQFF.

J is TRBJ2-1 and V is TRBV4-1, with TRBD2 matching 13 bases. Germline loops: CDR1 MGHRA, CDR2 YSYEKL. This CDR3 is built from 20 residues. Losses at the gene ends were 0 bases for V and 0 bases for J; bases not matched to a gene: 8. CDR3 bases: TGCGCCAGCAGCCAAGAGGGCGGACTAGCGGGGGCCCGCTCCTACAATGAGCAGTTCTTC. This sequence encodes CASSQEGGLAGARSYNEQFF.

This clone was picked up a small number of times. The V gene is TRBV5-4, the J gene TRBJ2-7; TRBD2 might be the D (6 bases). V gave up 2 bases and J gave up 2 bases, with 17 bases separating them. CDR3 length: 16 amino acids. Germline-derived CDR1 and CDR2 are SGHNT and YYREEE (reference sequence). CDR3 in amino acids: CASSFGRTGPTYEQYF. CDR3 bases: TGTGCCAGCAGCTTTGGGAGGACGGGTCCGACCTACGAGCAGTACTTC.

The chain is built from TRBV7-2 and TRBJ2-3, with 10 bases that match TRBD2. V was pared by 8 bases and J by 5 bases, with 7 bases of the junction left unmatched. The CDR3 is 14 amino acids. Germline-derived CDR1 and CDR2 are SGHTA and FQGNSA. The chain's CDR3 is CASRSGGSIDTQYF. The CDR3 nucleotides read TGTGCCAGCCGTAGCGGGGGGTCGATAGATACGCAGTATTTT.

The chain joins TRBV6-6 to TRBJ1-1, with D unresolved. CDR3 length: 13 amino acids. The V gene's germline CDR1 is MNHNY and CDR2 SVGAGI (reference sequence). Trimming cost V 5 bases and J 2 bases, with 9 bases left between them. CDR3 DNA sequence: TGTGCCAGCAGTGCGGGAGGTAACACTGAAGCTTTCTTT. It encodes CASSAGGNTEAFF.

This clone was counted only a few times. The chain joins TRBV6-5 to TRBJ2-7, with 8 positions matching TRBD2. V was pared by 6 bases and J by 0 bases, with 7 bases of the junction left unmatched. Germline lookup yields CDR1 MNHEY and CDR2 SVGAGI. The CDR3 length is 15 residues. CDR3 loop: CASRFPSGPSYEQYF. CDR3 sequence (DNA): TGTGCCAGCAGATTTCCTAGCGGGCCCTCCTACGAGCAGTACTTC.

The V call is TRBV15, the J call TRBJ1-4; D is ambiguous. Germline loops: CDR1 LNHNV, CDR2 YYDKDF (reference sequence). The germline V and J ends were trimmed by 1 base and 8 bases, with 5 bases remaining between them. The CDR3 covers 12 residues. As DNA, the CDR3 is TGTGCCACCAGCAGAGCTCAGGAAAAACTGTTTTTT. Protein product: CATSRAQEKLFF. Supplemented by reference TRBV15 and TRBJ1-4, the full variable domain reads DAMVIQNPRYQVTQFGKPVTLSCSQTLNHNVMYWYQQKSSQAPKLLFHYYDKDFNNEADTPDNFQSRRPNTSFCFLDIRSPGLGDTAMYLCATSRAQEKLFFGSGTQLSVL.

This clone was found once. The rearrangement uses TRBV6-5 and TRBJ1-2; 7 nucleotides align to TRBD1. Germline CDR1 is MNHEY and CDR2 is SVGAGI. V dropped 7 bases and J dropped 3; count of bases not matched to a gene: 8. The CDR3 consists of 14 residues. In DNA form, the CDR3 reads TGTGCCAGCACTTCGGAGGGGGCTTACTATGGCTACACCTTC. Translation gives CASTSEGAYYGYTF.

This clone was seen just once. The rearrangement links TRBV18 to TRBJ1-1; 9 bases line up with TRBD1. J gave up 4 bases and V 5 bases, and 5 bases lay outside the gene matches. This CDR3 spans 14 amino acids. Germline CDR1 is KGHSH and CDR2 is LQKENI. Here the CDR3 reads CASSWTGEGTEAFF. The CDR3 coding sequence is TGTGCCAGCTCATGGACAGGGGAGGGCACTGAAGCTTTCTTT.